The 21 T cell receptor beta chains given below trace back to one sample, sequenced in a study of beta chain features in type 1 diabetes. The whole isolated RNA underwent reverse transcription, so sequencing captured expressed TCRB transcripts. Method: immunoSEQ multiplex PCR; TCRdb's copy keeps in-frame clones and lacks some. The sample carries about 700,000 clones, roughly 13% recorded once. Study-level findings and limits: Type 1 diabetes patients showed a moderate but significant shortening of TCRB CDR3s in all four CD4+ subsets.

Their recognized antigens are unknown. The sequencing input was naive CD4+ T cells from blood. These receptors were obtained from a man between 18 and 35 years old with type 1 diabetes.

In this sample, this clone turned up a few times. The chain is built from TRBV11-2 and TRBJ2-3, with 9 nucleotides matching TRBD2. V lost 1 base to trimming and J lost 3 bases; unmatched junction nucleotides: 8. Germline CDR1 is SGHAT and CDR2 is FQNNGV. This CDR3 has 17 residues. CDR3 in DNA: TGTGCCAGCAGCTTAGGGTCGTTAGCGGGGGAAACAGATACGCAGTATTTT. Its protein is CASSLGSLAGETDTQYF.

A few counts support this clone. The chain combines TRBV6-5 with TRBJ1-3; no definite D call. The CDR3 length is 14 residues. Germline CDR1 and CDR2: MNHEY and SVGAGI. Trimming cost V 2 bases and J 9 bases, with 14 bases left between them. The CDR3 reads CASSYDALGGTIYF. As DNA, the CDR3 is TGTGCCAGCAGTTACGACGCTCTGGGCGGCACCATATATTTT.

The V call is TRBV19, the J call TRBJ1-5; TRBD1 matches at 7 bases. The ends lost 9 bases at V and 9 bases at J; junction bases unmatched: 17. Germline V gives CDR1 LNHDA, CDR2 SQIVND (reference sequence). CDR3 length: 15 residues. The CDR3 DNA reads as TGTGCCAGCCTCCAGGGGGGCACCACGGGGCGGCCCCAGCATTTT. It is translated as CASLQGGTTGRPQHF.

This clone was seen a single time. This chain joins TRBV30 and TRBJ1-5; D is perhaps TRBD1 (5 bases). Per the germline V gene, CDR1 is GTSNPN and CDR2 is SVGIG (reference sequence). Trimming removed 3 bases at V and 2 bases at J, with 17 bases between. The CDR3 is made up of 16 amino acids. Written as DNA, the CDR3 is TGTGCCTGGAGGTCCGCAGGGAAACAAGGCAATCAGCCCCAGCATTTT. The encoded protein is CAWRSAGKQGNQPQHF.

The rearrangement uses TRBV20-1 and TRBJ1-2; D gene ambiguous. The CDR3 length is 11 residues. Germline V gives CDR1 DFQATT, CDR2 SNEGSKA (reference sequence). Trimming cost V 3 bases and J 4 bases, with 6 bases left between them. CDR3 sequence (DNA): TGCAGTGCTAGTAGTAGCTATGGCTACACCTTC. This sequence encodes CSASSSYGYTF.

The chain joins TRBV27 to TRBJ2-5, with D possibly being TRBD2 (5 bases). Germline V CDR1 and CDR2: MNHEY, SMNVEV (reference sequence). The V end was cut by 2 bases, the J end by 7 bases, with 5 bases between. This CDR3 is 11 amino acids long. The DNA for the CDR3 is TGTGCCAGCAGTTTAGGAGGGACCCAGTACTTC. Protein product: CASSLGGTQYF.

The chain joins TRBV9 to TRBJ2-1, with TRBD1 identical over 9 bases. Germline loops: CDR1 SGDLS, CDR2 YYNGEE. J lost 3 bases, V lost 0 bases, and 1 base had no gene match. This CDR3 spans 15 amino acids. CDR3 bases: TGTGCCAGCAGCGTAGTGACAGGGGGCTACAATGAGCAGTTCTTC. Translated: CASSVVTGGYNEQFF.

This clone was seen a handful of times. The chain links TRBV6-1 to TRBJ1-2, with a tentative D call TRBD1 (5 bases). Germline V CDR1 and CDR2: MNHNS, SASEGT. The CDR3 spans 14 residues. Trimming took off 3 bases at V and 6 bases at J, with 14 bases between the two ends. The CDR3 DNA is TGTGCCAGCAGTGACCGGGGCATGTTAGATGGCTACACCTTC. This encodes CASSDRGMLDGYTF.

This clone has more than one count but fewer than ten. The CDR3 bases are TGTGCCAGCAGCCCCGGGACAGGTTCTAATCAGCCCCAGCATTTT. Protein sequence: CASSPGTGSNQPQHF. This chain joins TRBV28 and TRBJ1-5; TRBD1 matches at 8 bases. This CDR3 contains 15 residues. The V and J ends lost 6 bases and 4 bases, in that order; junction bases with no gene match: 8. Germline CDR1 MDHEN, CDR2 SYDVKM.

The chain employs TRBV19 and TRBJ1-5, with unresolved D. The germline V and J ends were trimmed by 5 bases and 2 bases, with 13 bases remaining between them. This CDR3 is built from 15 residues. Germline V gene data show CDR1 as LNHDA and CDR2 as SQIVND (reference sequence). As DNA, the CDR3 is TGTGCCAGTAGTGTGGCCCAAGAGGGCAATCAGCCCCAGCATTTT. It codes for CASSVAQEGNQPQHF.

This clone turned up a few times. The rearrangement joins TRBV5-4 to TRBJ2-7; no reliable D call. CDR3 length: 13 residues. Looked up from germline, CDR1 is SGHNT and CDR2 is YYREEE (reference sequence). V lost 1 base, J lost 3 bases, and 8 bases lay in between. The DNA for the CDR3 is TGTGCCAGCAGCTTGTCAACCGACTACGAGCAGTACTTC. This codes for CASSLSTDYEQYF.

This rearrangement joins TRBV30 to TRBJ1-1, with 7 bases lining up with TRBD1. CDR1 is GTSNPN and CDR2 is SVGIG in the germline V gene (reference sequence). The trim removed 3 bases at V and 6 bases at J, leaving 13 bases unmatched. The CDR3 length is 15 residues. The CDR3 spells CAWSQGAGGLAEAFF. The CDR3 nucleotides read TGTGCCTGGAGCCAGGGTGCAGGGGGACTGGCTGAAGCTTTCTTT.

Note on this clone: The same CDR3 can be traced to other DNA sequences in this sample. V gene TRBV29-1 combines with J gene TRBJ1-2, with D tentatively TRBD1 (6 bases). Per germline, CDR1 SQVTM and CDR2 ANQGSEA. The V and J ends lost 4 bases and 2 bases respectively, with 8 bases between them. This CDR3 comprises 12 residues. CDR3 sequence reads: CSVATGNYGYTF. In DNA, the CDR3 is TGCAGCGTTGCGACAGGAAACTATGGCTACACCTTC.

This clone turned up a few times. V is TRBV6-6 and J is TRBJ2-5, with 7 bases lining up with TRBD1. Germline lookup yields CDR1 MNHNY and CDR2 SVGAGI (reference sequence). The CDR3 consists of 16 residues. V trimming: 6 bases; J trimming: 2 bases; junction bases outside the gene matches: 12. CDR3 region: CASSRGTDPYQETQYF. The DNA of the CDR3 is TGTGCCAGCAGCCGAGGGACAGACCCTTATCAAGAGACCCAGTACTTC.

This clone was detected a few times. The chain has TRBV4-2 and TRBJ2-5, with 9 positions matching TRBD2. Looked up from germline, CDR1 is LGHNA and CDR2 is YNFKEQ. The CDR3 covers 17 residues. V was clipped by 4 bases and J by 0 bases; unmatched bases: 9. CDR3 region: CASSLNSLAGNQETQYF. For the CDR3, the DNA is TGTGCCAGCAGCCTGAACAGTCTAGCGGGGAACCAAGAGACCCAGTACTTC.

The CDR3 loop reads CASRGDTQYF. CDR3 DNA sequence: TGTGCCTCCCGAGGGGATACGCAGTATTTT. This chain joins TRBV10-3 and TRBJ2-3; D may be TRBD2 (5 bases). The CDR3 runs to 10 residues. Germline assignment: CDR1 ENHRY and CDR2 SYGVKD. With 11 bases removed from V and 6 bases from J, the gap between germline ends came to 9 bases.

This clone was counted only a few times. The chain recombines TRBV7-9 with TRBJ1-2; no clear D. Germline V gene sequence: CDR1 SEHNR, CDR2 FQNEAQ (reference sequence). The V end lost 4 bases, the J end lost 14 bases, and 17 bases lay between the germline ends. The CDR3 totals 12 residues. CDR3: CASSSRSQAETF. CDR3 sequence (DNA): TGTGCCAGCAGCTCGAGGTCTCAGGCAGAAACCTTC.

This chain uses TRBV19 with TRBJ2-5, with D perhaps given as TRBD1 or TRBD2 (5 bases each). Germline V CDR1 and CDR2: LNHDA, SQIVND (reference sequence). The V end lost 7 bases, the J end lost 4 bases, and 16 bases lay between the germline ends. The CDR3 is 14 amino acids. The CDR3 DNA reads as TGTGCCAGTACAACCGGGACCCGGAGAGAGACCCAGTACTTC. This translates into CASTTGTRRETQYF.

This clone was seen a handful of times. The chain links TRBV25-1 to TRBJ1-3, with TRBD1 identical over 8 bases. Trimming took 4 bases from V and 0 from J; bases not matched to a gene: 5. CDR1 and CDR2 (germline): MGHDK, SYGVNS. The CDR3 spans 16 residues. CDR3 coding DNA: TGTGCCAGCAGTGGTTCCGACAGGGGCTCTGGAAACACCATATATTTT. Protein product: CASSGSDRGSGNTIYF.

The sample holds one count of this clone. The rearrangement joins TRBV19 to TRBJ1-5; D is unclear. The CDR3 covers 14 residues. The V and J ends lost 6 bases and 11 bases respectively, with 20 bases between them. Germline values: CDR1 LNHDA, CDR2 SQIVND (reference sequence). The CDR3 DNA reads TGTGCCAGTAGGGGTGGACCCGATTTAACGGCCCAGCATTTT. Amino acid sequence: CASRGGPDLTAQHF.

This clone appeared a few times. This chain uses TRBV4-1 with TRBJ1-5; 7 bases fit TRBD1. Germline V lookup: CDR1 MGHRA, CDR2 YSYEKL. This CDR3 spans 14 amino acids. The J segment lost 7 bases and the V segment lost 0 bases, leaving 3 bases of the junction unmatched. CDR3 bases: TGCGCCAGCAGCCAAGACAGGACAGGACAGCCCCAGCATTTT. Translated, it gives CASSQDRTGQPQHF.